This T cell receptor beta chain was sequenced in a study of cytomegalovirus exposure and HLA in healthy donors. The PCR made use of 60 Vbeta and 13 Jbeta primers. Repertoires were generated with immunoSEQ multiplex PCR, while TCRdb's copy carries only in-frame clones and drops some. The repertoire table contains roughly 33,000 clones. Despite likely unrecorded immune exposures, the donors were nominally healthy at the time of sampling. Findings of the study overall: In a later analysis, donors in an Asian-associated ancestry cluster reportedly had fewer N-insertions in productive TCRs than the cohort mean. Associated with cytomegalovirus, according to the listing, were 150 to 200 TCR beta chains.

In the case of this clone: Its target is unknown.

With 2 bases removed from V and 4 bases from J, the gap between germline ends came to 8 bases. The germline CDR1 and CDR2 sequences are KGHSH and LQKENI. There are 13 residues in the CDR3. The sequenced sample was PBMCs. The TCR originated in a woman aged 40 to 50 in good health and CMV-seropositive. V and J are TRBV18 and TRBJ1-1, with D unresolved. The CDR3 DNA sequence: TGTGCCAGCTCACCAATAGAGGGCACTGAAGCTTTCTTT. It yields the protein CASSPIEGTEAFF. The whole variable domain, remainder taken from reference TRBV18 and TRBJ1-1, is NAGVMQNPRHLVRRRGQEARLRCSPMKGHSHVYWYRQLPEEGLKFMVYLQKENIIDESGMPKERFSAEFPKEGPSILRIQQVVRGDSAAYFCASSPIEGTEAFFGQGTRLTVV.